The following is a T cell receptor beta chain sequence with its context. RNA transcripts were the template for amplifying TCR beta CDR3 regions. First-round RT-PCR of the TCR CDR3 relied on the HTBI primer set. One entry per CDR3 protein, called by TCRdb with MiXCR from the multiplex PCR reads. The sample yields some 400,000 distinct CDR3 sequences, approximately 15% seen once. The data derive from a study of T cells in Graves' hyperthyroidism and ophthalmopathy. The sample comprised blood. The clonotype originates from a woman aged 55 to 70 with Graves' hyperthyroidism.

CDR3 nucleotides: TGTGCCAGCAGCGAAGCGGGAGGGGCGGCTGAGCAGTACTTC. Translation gives CASSEAGGAAEQYF. The V and J genes are TRBV9 and TRBJ2-7; TRBD2 matches 10 bases. The CDR3 consists of 14 residues. Trimming at V came to 3 bases and at J to 7 bases, leaving 7 bases not matched to a gene. The germline V gene has CDR1 SGDLS and CDR2 YYNGEE. The whole variable domain, remainder taken from reference TRBV9 and TRBJ2-7, is DSGVTQTPKHLITATGQRVTLRCSPRSGDLSVYWYQQSLDQGLQFLIQYYNGEERAKGNILERFSAQQFPDLHSELNLSSLELGDSALYFCASSEAGGAAEQYFGPGTRLTVT.